The next 31 T cell receptor beta chains were all read from a single sample in a study of cytomegalovirus exposure and HLA in healthy donors (TCRdb year 2017). Libraries were constructed by the immunoSEQ multiplex PCR assay. TCRdb stores this immuneACCESS table with in-frame sequences only. Part of the clones is absent; in the studies checked, under half of the shortfall reflects unresolved V genes, and no reason is known for the rest. In all, the sample holds about 150,000 clones, and roughly 90% of those were seen once. Of the sample, about 0.64% falls within the top ten clones. Sequencing was done on a sample of PBMCs. The receptors originated from a young man in good health and CMV-seronegative.

The V call is TRBV2, the J call TRBJ2-1, with 11 bases identical to TRBD2. CDR1 SNHLY and CDR2 FYNNEI come from the germline V gene. The CDR3 extends over 18 amino acids. V lost 7 bases to trimming and J lost 6 bases; unmatched junction nucleotides: 17. CDR3 protein: CASTRVPLGLAGGNEQFF. In nucleotides, the CDR3 is TGTGCCAGCACCCGAGTTCCCCTAGGACTAGCGGGCGGCAATGAGCAGTTCTTC.

J is TRBJ1-5 and V is TRBV9, with D hard to call. The V gene lost 4 bases and the J gene lost 1 base, with 9 bases spanning the gap. CDR1 SGDLS and CDR2 YYNGEE come from the germline V gene. This CDR3 spans 14 amino acids. The CDR3 DNA is TGTGCCAGCAGCCCGGGAGAGAGCAATCAGCCCCAGCATTTT. Its translation is CASSPGESNQPQHF.

The chain joins TRBV6-1 to TRBJ2-2; 14 bases match TRBD2. J was trimmed by 5 bases and V by 4 bases; bases with no gene match: 9. Germline V gene lookup returns CDR1 MNHNS and CDR2 SASEGT. The CDR3 contains 18 residues. DNA of the CDR3: TGTGCCAGCAGTGTAATGGGACTAGCGGGGGCTCGTACCGGGGAGCTGTTTTTT. Translation gives CASSVMGLAGARTGELFF.

This clone appeared a single time. V gene TRBV7-7 combines with J gene TRBJ2-1, with D unclear. CDR1 and CDR2 from the germline V gene are SSHAT and FNYEAQ (reference sequence). CDR3 length equals 14 residues. Between the trimmed V and J ends, which lost 2 bases and 2 bases, there was a span of 7 bases. CDR3 sequence: CASSLSRTYNEQFF. CDR3 sequence (DNA): TGTGCCAGCAGCTTAAGCCGTACCTACAATGAGCAGTTCTTC.

This chain connects TRBV7-6 to TRBJ1-6; 7 bases map to TRBD1. J was trimmed by 6 bases and V by 4 bases; bases with no gene match: 12. The CDR3 is 17 residues long. CDR1 and CDR2 (germline): SGHVS, FNYEAQ. CDR3 in amino acids: CASSSGAGGTSNSPLHF. In nucleotides, the CDR3 is TGTGCCAGCAGCTCCGGGGCAGGGGGTACGAGTAATTCACCCCTCCACTTT. The full variable domain, completed using reference TRBV7-6 and TRBJ1-6, is GAGVSQSPRYKVTKRGQDVALRCDPISGHVSLYWYRQALGQGPEFLTYFNYEAQQDKSGLPNDRFSAERPEGSISTLTIQRTEQRDSAMYRCASSSGAGGTSNSPLHFGNGTRLTVT.

The gene calls are TRBV11-2 and TRBJ2-1; D is uncertain. Germline V gene lookup returns CDR1 SGHAT and CDR2 FQNNGV. Deletions cut 1 base from V and 1 base from J, with 11 bases between. The CDR3 runs 16 residues. The CDR3 DNA follows: TGTGCCAGCAGCTTAGGCCCTAGTGGTTCCTACAATGAGCAGTTCTTC. Amino acid sequence: CASSLGPSGSYNEQFF.

The chain employs TRBV12-5 and TRBJ1-1, with a weak D call TRBD1 (6 bases). The CDR3 extends over 13 amino acids. Germline CDR1 and CDR2: LGHNT and FRNRAP. Trimming removed 3 bases from V and 7 bases from J, with 12 bases in between. This CDR3 is CASGFGRGSEAFF. Written as DNA, the CDR3 is TGTGCTAGTGGTTTTGGTAGGGGGAGTGAAGCTTTCTTT.

The J gene is TRBJ1-3, the V gene TRBV19, with TRBD1 matching 9 bases. The CDR3 sequence is 16 residues long. The ends lost 3 bases at V and 0 bases at J; junction bases unmatched: 3. Per the germline V gene, CDR1 is LNHDA and CDR2 is SQIVND (reference sequence). CDR3 sequence reads: CASSIWTGASGNTIYF. The DNA for the CDR3 is TGTGCCAGTAGTATTTGGACAGGGGCCTCTGGAAACACCATATATTTT.

V usage is TRBV18 and J usage is TRBJ1-1; weak D call: TRBD1 (5 bases). Germline V gene sequence: CDR1 KGHSH, CDR2 LQKENI. The CDR3 has 14 amino acids. V was trimmed by 6 bases and J by 0 bases, leaving 11 bases between them. In DNA form, the CDR3 reads TGTGCCAGCTCGATACAGGTGTTGAACACTGAAGCTTTCTTT. Amino acids: CASSIQVLNTEAFF.

The chain joins TRBV19 to TRBJ2-2; TRBD2 matches 8 bases. V was pared by 2 bases and J by 6 bases, with 5 bases of the junction left unmatched. The CDR3 is 15 residues long. Germline V CDR1 and CDR2: LNHDA, SQIVND (reference sequence). CDR3 DNA: TGTGCCAGTAGTATAACGGGAGGGGTCGCCGGGGAGCTGTTTTTT. It specifies CASSITGGVAGELFF.

V usage is TRBV6-5 and J usage is TRBJ1-1; maybe TRBD1 (6 bases). Trimming took 5 bases from V and 1 from J, leaving 11 bases between them. The length of the CDR3 is 14 residues. Germline V gene sequence: CDR1 MNHEY, CDR2 SVGAGI. The CDR3 spells CASSNRVGNTEAFF. The DNA of the CDR3 is TGTGCCAGCAGTAACAGGGTTGGGAACACTGAAGCTTTCTTT.

The chain has TRBV18 and TRBJ2-1; TRBD2 aligns across 9 bases. The V and J ends lost 0 bases and 7 bases, in that order; junction bases with no gene match: 4. The CDR3 totals 15 residues. From germline, CDR1 is KGHSH and CDR2 LQKENI. CDR3 nucleotides: TGTGCCAGCTCACCACCGGCGGGAGGGGGGAATGAGCAGTTCTTC. This gives the protein CASSPPAGGGNEQFF.

The V call is TRBV21-1, the J call TRBJ1-1; TRBD1 reflects the table's D call only, with no check against the DNA. TRBV21-1 is classified as a pseudogene. The CDR3 is made up of 16 amino acids. CDR3 DNA sequence: TGTGCCAGCAGCATACCGTCCGGGACAATGAACACTGAAGCTTTCTTT. Protein: CASSIPSGTMNTEAFF.

The chain has TRBV5-4 and TRBJ1-4; TRBD1 might be the D (6 bases). V gave up 3 bases and J gave up 5 bases, with 14 bases separating them. This CDR3 spans 15 amino acids. Germline V gene sequence: CDR1 SGHNT, CDR2 YYREEE (reference sequence). In DNA form, the CDR3 reads TGTGCCAGCAGCTGGGCCGGGGGGCTGAATGAAAAACTGTTTTTT. Translation gives CASSWAGGLNEKLFF. Drawing the rest from reference TRBV5-4 and TRBJ1-4, the complete variable domain is ETGVTQSPTHLIKTRGQQVTLRCSSQSGHNTVSWYQQALGQGPQFIFQYYREEENGRGNFPPRFSGLQFPNYSSELNVNALELDDSALYLCASSWAGGLNEKLFFGSGTQLSVL.

The chain has TRBV5-1 and TRBJ2-2, with 8 bases lining up with TRBD1. The CDR3 totals 17 residues. Germline CDR1 SGHRS, CDR2 YFSETQ. Trimming took 4 bases from V and 0 from J; bases not matched to a gene: 8. The CDR3 protein is CASSIRMTGANTGELFF. The DNA of the CDR3 is TGCGCCAGCAGCATTAGAATGACAGGGGCGAACACCGGGGAGCTGTTTTTT.

The CDR3 DNA reads TGCAGCGTTAAAGGGGCCAGGGGGCTGTGGTTTGAGGGCTACACCTTC. Protein product: CSVKGARGLWFEGYTF. The genes are TRBV29-1 and TRBJ1-2, with 8 bases fitting TRBD1. The CDR3 is 16 residues long. CDR1 and CDR2 from the germline V gene are SQVTM and ANQGSEA. V gave up 5 bases and J gave up 8 bases; unmatched junction bases: 19. The full variable domain, with the rest looked up from reference TRBV29-1 and TRBJ1-2, is SAVISQKPSRDICQRGTSLTIQCQVDSQVTMMFWYRQQPGQSLTLIATANQGSEATYESGFVIDKFPISRPNLTFSTLTVSNMSPEDSSIYLCSVKGARGLWFEGYTFGSGTRLTVV.

V gene TRBV10-1 combines with J gene TRBJ2-1; 7 bases align to TRBD1. The V gene's germline CDR1 is WNHNN and CDR2 SYGVQD (reference sequence). With 6 bases clipped from V and 5 bases from J, the junction kept 10 bases outside the gene matches. The length of the CDR3 is 15 residues. CDR3 protein: CASRDKGQRNNEQFF. In DNA, the CDR3 is TGCGCCAGCAGGGATAAGGGACAGCGAAACAATGAGCAGTTCTTC.

The CDR3 reads CASSPGTSGRANEQFF. CDR3 DNA: TGCGCCAGCAGCCCGGGGACTAGCGGGAGGGCCAATGAGCAGTTCTTC. J is TRBJ2-1 and V is TRBV4-3; 16 bases match TRBD2. The germline V gene encodes CDR1 LGHNA and CDR2 YSLEER. Unmatched junction bases numbered 3, after V lost 4 bases and J lost 6 bases. The CDR3 has 16 amino acids.

As for this clone: This sample also contains other DNA sequences that code for the same CDR3. The chain recombines TRBV2 with TRBJ2-7, with D perhaps matching TRBD1 (5 bases). CDR3 length equals 14 residues. V shed 5 bases and J shed 3 bases, with 14 bases lying between them. From germline, CDR1 is SNHLY and CDR2 FYNNEI. The CDR3 bases are TGTGCCAGCAGTAATACAGGACAAGGCTACGAGCAGTACTTC. This gives the protein CASSNTGQGYEQYF.

V and J are TRBV7-6 and TRBJ2-2; 8 bases are a match to TRBD1. CDR3 length: 14 amino acids. After removal of 5 bases from V and 3 bases from J, the junction contained 2 bases not matched to a gene. In germline, CDR1 is SGHVS, CDR2 FNYEAQ. The CDR3 sequence is CASSQQGDTGELFF. CDR3 bases: TGTGCCAGCAGCCAACAGGGGGACACCGGGGAGCTGTTTTTT. Looking up the rest from reference TRBV7-6 and TRBJ2-2 gives the full variable domain: GAGVSQSPRYKVTKRGQDVALRCDPISGHVSLYWYRQALGQGPEFLTYFNYEAQQDKSGLPNDRFSAERPEGSISTLTIQRTEQRDSAMYRCASSQQGDTGELFFGEGSRLTVL.

The V and J genes are TRBV13 and TRBJ1-1, with a tentative D call TRBD1 (6 bases). Germline CDR1 and CDR2: PRHDT and FYEKMQ (reference sequence). The CDR3 has 15 amino acids. With 5 bases removed from V and 10 bases from J, the gap between germline ends came to 23 bases. The CDR3 sequence is CASSPWGGASRGAFF. For the CDR3, the DNA is TGTGCCAGCAGCCCATGGGGGGGCGCCTCCCGCGGAGCTTTCTTT.

The genes are TRBV29-1 and TRBJ2-7; TRBD1 agrees at 12 bases. Germline V gene data show CDR1 as SQVTM and CDR2 as ANQGSEA. The ends lost 6 bases at V and 3 bases at J; junction bases unmatched: 6. The CDR3 has 14 amino acids. The CDR3 region has the DNA TGCAGCGTGACCGGGACAGGGGGCGGCTACGAGCAGTACTTC. Its protein product is CSVTGTGGGYEQYF.

This chain links TRBV7-2 with TRBJ1-4, with 7 bases matching TRBD1. Germline lookup yields CDR1 SGHTA and CDR2 FQGNSA. The CDR3 spans 15 residues. V shed 1 base, J shed 7 bases, and the junction held 6 bases outside the gene matches. The chain's CDR3 is CASSLEAGGGEKLFF. CDR3 bases: TGTGCCAGCAGCTTAGAGGCAGGGGGAGGTGAAAAACTGTTTTTT.

This rearrangement joins TRBV7-8 to TRBJ2-1, with D possibly being TRBD2 (6 bases). The CDR3 runs to 19 residues. Trimming left V 2 bases short and J 0 bases short, with 20 bases between. Germline V gene lookup returns CDR1 SGHVS and CDR2 FQNEAQ. The CDR3 nucleotides are TGTGCCAGCAGCTTACGGTTTGGGCGCGGGACTCCCTCCTACAATGAGCAGTTCTTC. Protein sequence: CASSLRFGRGTPSYNEQFF.

V gene TRBV7-2 combines with J gene TRBJ1-2; a weak D match, TRBD1 (6 bases). This CDR3 has 14 residues. The ends were cut back, 1 base at V and 2 bases at J, with 8 bases in the middle. The germline V gene has CDR1 SGHTA and CDR2 FQGNSA. The CDR3, as DNA: TGTGCCAGCAGCTTAGGGGGGCTGAACTATGGCTACACCTTC. This encodes CASSLGGLNYGYTF.

The J gene is TRBJ1-5, the V gene TRBV6-1, with a possible D match to TRBD1 (6 bases). Trimming pared 5 bases from V and 6 bases from J, leaving 8 bases between. The germline CDR1 and CDR2 sequences are MNHNS and SASEGT. The CDR3 consists of 12 residues. In nucleotides, the CDR3 is TGTGCCAGCAGTAAACAGGGTCAGCCCCAGCATTTT. The encoded protein is CASSKQGQPQHF.

This chain links TRBV6-7 with TRBJ2-5; 9 nucleotides align to TRBD1. TRBV6-7 is identified as an open reading frame with a role that is uncertain. CDR3 length: 16 residues. Germline trimming cut 7 bases from V and 5 bases from J; bases unmatched to any gene: 14. The CDR3 loop is CASTYVETGGGETQYF. DNA of the CDR3: TGTGCCAGCACCTACGTGGAGACAGGGGGGGGCGAGACCCAGTACTTC.

This clone was counted at least ten times. The chain combines TRBV9 with TRBJ1-1; 7 nucleotides line up with TRBD1. Unmatched junction bases numbered 5, after V lost 0 bases and J lost 0 bases. Germline lookup yields CDR1 SGDLS and CDR2 YYNGEE. The CDR3 extends over 16 amino acids. The CDR3 reads CASSVGGQVLNTEAFF. Here the CDR3 DNA reads TGTGCCAGCAGCGTAGGCGGACAGGTGTTGAACACTGAAGCTTTCTTT.

This rearrangement joins TRBV4-2 to TRBJ2-3; 16 bases map to TRBD2. Trimming at V came to 3 bases and at J to 5 bases, leaving 11 bases not matched to a gene. CDR3 length: 19 amino acids. Per the germline V gene, CDR1 is LGHNA and CDR2 is YNFKEQ. The CDR3: CASSQEGLAGGRERDTQYF. CDR3 bases: TGTGCCAGCAGCCAGGAGGGACTAGCGGGAGGGAGGGAGCGAGATACGCAGTATTTT.

The chain uses TRBV11-2 and TRBJ2-1; 7 bases align to TRBD1. The germline CDR1 and CDR2 sequences are SGHAT and FQNNGV. The junction had 6 bases not matched to a gene; V was cut back by 2 bases and J by 2 bases. The CDR3 is made up of 16 amino acids. The DNA for the CDR3 is TGTGCCAGCAGCTTAATAATGCAGGGGGCCTACAATGAGCAGTTCTTC. It translates to CASSLIMQGAYNEQFF.

This sequence joins TRBV6-1 and TRBJ2-7, with 9 bases lining up with TRBD1. Germline loops: CDR1 MNHNS, CDR2 SASEGT. CDR3 length: 15 residues. The V segment lost 3 bases and the J segment 7 bases; nucleotides outside the gene matches: 10. The CDR3 region has the DNA TGTGCCAGCAGTGAGGATGACAGGGGGTCGTGGGAGCAGTACGTC. Translation: CASSEDDRGSWEQYV.